This entry describes one T cell receptor (beta chain). The CDR3 is made up of 16 amino acids. Per germline, CDR1 SGHDT and CDR2 YYEEEE. V gave up 3 bases and J gave up 3 bases; unmatched junction bases: 12. The data derive from a study of OX40 agonist ivuxolimab in advanced cancers. Study as a whole: Each dose-escalation patient presented with hepatocellular carcinoma, melanoma, renal cell or head and neck cancer. Participants averaged about 60 years of age (range about 23 to 80) and were 75% to 90% male.

Using immunoSEQ multiplex PCR, the repertoire was profiled, and TCRdb retains in-frame clones only, with some absent. The table shows fewer than 75,000 clones, with 87% occurring only once. This clonotype was sampled from an adult with an advanced solid tumor such as melanoma, head and neck, liver or kidney cancer. The V call is TRBV5-6, the J call TRBJ2-7; 7 bases agree with TRBD2. Material: CD4+ or CD8+ T cells sorted from blood, obtained in a trial of the OX40 agonist ivuxolimab. CDR3 nucleotide sequence: TGTGCCAGCAGCTCCTCGATGGGCGGGAGATTCTACGAGCAGTACTTC. Translation gives CASSSSMGGRFYEQYF.